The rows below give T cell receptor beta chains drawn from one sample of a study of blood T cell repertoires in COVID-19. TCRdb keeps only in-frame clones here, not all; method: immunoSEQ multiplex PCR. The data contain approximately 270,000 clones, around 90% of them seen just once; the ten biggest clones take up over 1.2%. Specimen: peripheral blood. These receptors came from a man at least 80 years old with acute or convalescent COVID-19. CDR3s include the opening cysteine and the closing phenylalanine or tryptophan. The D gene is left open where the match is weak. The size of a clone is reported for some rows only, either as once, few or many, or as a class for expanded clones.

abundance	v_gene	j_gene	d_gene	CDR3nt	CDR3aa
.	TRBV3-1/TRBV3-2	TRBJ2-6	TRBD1	TGTGCCAGCAGCCAAGATTCCGACAGGGCGGCTGGGGCCAACGTCCTGACTTTC	CASSQDSDRAAGANVLTF
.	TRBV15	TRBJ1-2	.	TGTGCCACCAGCAGAGATCACGGGAGCTATGGCTACACCTTC	CATSRDHGSYGYTF
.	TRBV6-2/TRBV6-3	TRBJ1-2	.	TGTGCCAGCAGTAACCCCCCACAGAGTAACTATGGCTACACCTTC	CASSNPPQSNYGYTF
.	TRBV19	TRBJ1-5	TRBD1	TGTGCCAGTAGGCAAGGGGGCCAGCCCCAGCATTTT	CASRQGGQPQHF
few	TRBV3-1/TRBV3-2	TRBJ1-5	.	TGTGCCAGCAGCCAAGACAGGGATCAGCCCCAGCATTTT	CASSQDRDQPQHF
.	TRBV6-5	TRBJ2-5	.	TGTGCCAGCAGTTACGGAGGGTACCAAGAGACCCAGTACTTC	CASSYGGYQETQYF
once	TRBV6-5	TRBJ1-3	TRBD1	TGTGCCAGCAGTTGGACAGGGGGCGGAGGAAACACCATATATTTT	CASSWTGGGGNTIYF
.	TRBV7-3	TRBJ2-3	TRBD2	TGTGCCAGCAGCCTGGGACTAGCGGGAGGAACAGATACGCAGTATTTT	CASSLGLAGGTDTQYF
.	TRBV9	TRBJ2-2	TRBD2	TGTGCCAGCAGCTTCGGGACTAGCGGATTGACCGGGGAGCTGTTTTTT	CASSFGTSGLTGELFF
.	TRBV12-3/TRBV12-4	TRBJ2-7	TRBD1	TGTGCCAGCAGTAGACAGGGGGTCGACGAGCAGTACTTC	CASSRQGVDEQYF
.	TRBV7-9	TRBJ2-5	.	TGTGCCAGCAGCTCCCTAGGTAGGGGAGAGACCCAGTACTTC	CASSSLGRGETQYF
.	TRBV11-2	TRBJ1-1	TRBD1	TGTGCCAGCAGCACGGACAGGGATTCCACTGAAGCTTTCTTT	CASSTDRDSTEAFF
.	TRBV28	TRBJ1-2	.	TGTGCCAGCAGCGACTATGGCTACACCTTC	CASSDYGYTF
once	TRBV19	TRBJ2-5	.	TGTGCCAGTAGTATGGAAGGAGCTCGTCTTTACCAAGAGACCCAGTACTTC	CASSMEGARLYQETQYF
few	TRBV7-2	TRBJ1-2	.	TGTGCCAGCAGCTTAGAGTTAGGGAGGGATGGCTACACCTTC	CASSLELGRDGYTF
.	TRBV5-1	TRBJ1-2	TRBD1	TGCGCCAGCAGCTCCCTCTCTACCGGGACAGGGGGCCATGGCTACACCTTC	CASSSLSTGTGGHGYTF
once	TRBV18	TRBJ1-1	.	TGTGCCAGCTCACCACCGCTTGGGGCTGTGAACACTGAAGCTTTCTTT	CASSPPLGAVNTEAFF
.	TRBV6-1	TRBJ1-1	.	TGTGCCAGCAGTGACCTAGGATATACTGAAGCTTTCTTT	CASSDLGYTEAFF
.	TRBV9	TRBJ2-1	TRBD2	TGTGCCAGCAGCGCGCGGGAGGGCCATTGGAATGAGCAGTTCTTC	CASSAREGHWNEQFF
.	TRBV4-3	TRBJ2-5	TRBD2	TGCGCCAGCAGTCTCAGCGGGGGGAATTCCCAAGAGACCCAGTACTTC	CASSLSGGNSQETQYF
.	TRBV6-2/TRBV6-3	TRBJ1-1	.	TGTGCCAGCAGCCCTAGCCGGGGATCGATGAACACTGAAGCTTTCTTT	CASSPSRGSMNTEAFF
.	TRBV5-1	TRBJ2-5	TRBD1	TGCGCCAGCAGCAGAAAGGGGACAGGGGATCTGGAAACCCAGTACTTC	CASSRKGTGDLETQYF
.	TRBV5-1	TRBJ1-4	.	TGCGCCAGCAGCGCAACCACGGGGGAAGGGAAAAAACTGTTTTTT	CASSATTGEGKKLFF
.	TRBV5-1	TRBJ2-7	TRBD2	TGCGCCAGCAGAGAGTATAGGGAGGGAGTCGAGCAGTACTTC	CASREYREGVEQYF
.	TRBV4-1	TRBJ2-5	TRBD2	TGCGCCAGCAGCCAAGACGTGAGCTCGGGAGGGGAAGAGACCCAGTACTTC	CASSQDVSSGGEETQYF
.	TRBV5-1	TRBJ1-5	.	TGCGCCAGCAGCTTGGATGCGGGGGGCTTACAGCCCCAGCATTTT	CASSLDAGGLQPQHF
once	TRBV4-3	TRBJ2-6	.	TGCGCCAGCAGCCAGCTGCCAGGGCAAGGGTTCTCTGGGGCCAACGTCCTGACTTTC	CASSQLPGQGFSGANVLTF
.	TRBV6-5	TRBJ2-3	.	TGTGCCAGCAGTACCCCAGGGACAGATACGCAGTATTTT	CASSTPGTDTQYF
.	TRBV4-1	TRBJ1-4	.	TGCGCCAGCAGCCAGGCGCAGGGACTTACCAATGAAAAACTGTTTTTT	CASSQAQGLTNEKLFF
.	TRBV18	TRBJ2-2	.	TGTGCCAGCTCACCTTCAGGGACCGGGGAGCTGTTTTTT	CASSPSGTGELFF
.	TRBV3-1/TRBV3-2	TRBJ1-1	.	TGTGCCAGCAGTACGGACAGACTTAACACTGAAGCTTTCTTT	CASSTDRLNTEAFF
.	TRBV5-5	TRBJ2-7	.	TGTGCCAGCAGCCTACCGGGACTTAGCTCCTACGAGCAGTACTTC	CASSLPGLSSYEQYF
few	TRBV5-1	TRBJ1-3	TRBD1	TGCGCCAGCAGTTCCACAGGGGGCGAAAACACCATATATTTT	CASSSTGGENTIYF